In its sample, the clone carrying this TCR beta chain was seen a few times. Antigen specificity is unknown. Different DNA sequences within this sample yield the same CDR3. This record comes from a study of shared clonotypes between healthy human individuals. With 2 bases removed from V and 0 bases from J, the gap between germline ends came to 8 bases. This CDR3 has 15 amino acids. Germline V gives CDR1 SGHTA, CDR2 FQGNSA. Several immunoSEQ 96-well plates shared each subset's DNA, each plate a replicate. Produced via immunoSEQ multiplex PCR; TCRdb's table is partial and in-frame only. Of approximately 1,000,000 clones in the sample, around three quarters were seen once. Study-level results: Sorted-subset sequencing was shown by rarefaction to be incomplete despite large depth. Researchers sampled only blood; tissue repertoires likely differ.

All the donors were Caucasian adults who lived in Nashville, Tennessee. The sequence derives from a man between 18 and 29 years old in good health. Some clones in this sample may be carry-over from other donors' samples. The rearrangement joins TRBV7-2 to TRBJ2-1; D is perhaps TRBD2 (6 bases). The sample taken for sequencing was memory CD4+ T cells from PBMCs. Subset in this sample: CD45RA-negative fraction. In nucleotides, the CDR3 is TGTGCCAGCAGCTTACTGGGGGGCTCCTACAATGAGCAGTTCTTC. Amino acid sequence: CASSLLGGSYNEQFF.